This T cell receptor (beta chain) was recovered during a study of metastatic and nonmetastatic thyroid tumors. Turning to the study itself: Thyroid patients, malignant and benign, had repertoires compared across blood and tumor or nodule tissue.

TCRdb reprocessed the PCR reads using MiXCR. The sample has tens of thousands of clones, roughly 22% seen once; the top ten hold roughly 4%. CDR3 length: 17 residues. Germline loops: CDR1 DFQATT, CDR2 SNEGSKA (reference sequence). V shed 5 bases, J shed 6 bases, and the junction held 11 bases outside the gene matches. Study outcomes and limitations: Relative to benign nodules, malignant thyroid tumors were reportedly characterized by significantly elevated TCR beta diversity in blood and tumor.

This clone was counted between two and nine times. Its antigen is not known. Possible read error: a much larger clone is one base away. No treatment had been given to any patient before thyroid surgery. The sequence came from a female donor with papillary thyroid cancer or a benign thyroid nodule (not recorded which). Some clones in this sample may be carry-over from other donors' samples. Sequencing input: blood. The chain has TRBV20-1 and TRBJ2-2; 14 bases are shared with TRBD2. The CDR3 protein is CSAGHSGTSGGAGELFF. Here the CDR3 DNA reads TGCAGTGCTGGCCATTCCGGGACTAGCGGGGGTGCCGGGGAGCTGTTTTTT.